These 3 T cell receptor beta chains share one sample of origin, sequenced in a study of CD8+CD57+ T cells in acquired aplastic anemia. For sequencing, patients were chosen who had shown expansion of CD8+CD57+ cells by flow cytometry. Genomic DNA served as template for TCR beta VDJ and CDR3 profiling. A single record per CDR3 protein comes from TCRdb applying MiXCR to the reads. The sample records roughly 80,000 distinct CDR3 sequences, about 70% being singletons. The sequencing input was sorted CD4+, CD8+, or CD8+CD57+ T cells (not recorded which) from PBMCs. Receptors originate from a human donor with aplastic anemia.

The table lists this clonotype with many counts. This chain links TRBV19 with TRBJ1-1, with D possibly matching TRBD1 (5 bases). Trimming removed 5 bases at V and 5 bases at J, with 9 bases between. Germline CDR1 is LNHDA and CDR2 is SQIVND (reference sequence). The CDR3 covers 12 residues. The CDR3 is CASSSGITEAFF. Written as DNA, the CDR3 is TGTGCCAGTAGTTCAGGGATTACTGAAGCTTTCTTT.

The rearrangement joins TRBV20-1 to TRBJ2-5, with 8 positions matching TRBD2. CDR1 and CDR2 (germline): DFQATT, SNEGSKA (reference sequence). This CDR3 contains 13 residues. Losses at the gene ends were 6 bases for V and 1 base for J; bases not matched to a gene: 4. The CDR3 DNA reads as TGCAGTGCGTGGACTAGCACCCAAGAGACCCAGTACTTC. Its translation: CSAWTSTQETQYF.

The chain carries TRBV4-2 and TRBJ2-2, with D unclear. This CDR3 has 15 residues. Between the trimmed V and J ends, which lost 0 bases and 1 base, there was a span of 6 bases. Germline assignment: CDR1 LGHNA and CDR2 YNFKEQ. As DNA, the CDR3 is TGTGCCAGCAGCCAAGATTTCGGGAACACCGGGGAGCTGTTTTTT. Translation: CASSQDFGNTGELFF.